This T cell receptor beta chain was sequenced during a study of blood T cell repertoires in COVID-19. Background on the study: The samples span acute and convalescent COVID-19 from the United States, Italy and Spain. T cells, B-cell-depleted T cells, or PBMCs provided the cDNA or gDNA that served as material.

In the authors' workflow: For nucleated cells, counts were estimated from reference gene primer amplification. TCRdb's copy holds only in-frame clones and misses some; the assay was immunoSEQ multiplex PCR. That table gives V, J and clone size, and the DNA gave D and trimming. Here the sample spans hundreds of thousands of clones, approximately 86% being singletons. The V gene's germline CDR1 is ENHRY and CDR2 SYGVKD. The V segment lost 8 bases and the J segment 4 bases; nucleotides outside the gene matches: 7. The CDR3 contains 13 residues. V is TRBV10-3 and J is TRBJ2-7, with 8 nucleotides matching TRBD1. The clonotype comes from a woman aged 25 to 39 with acute or convalescent COVID-19. Sample: peripheral blood. For the CDR3, the DNA is TGTGCCATCCGGCCGGGACAGGAGTACGAGCAGTACTTC. It is translated as CAIRPGQEYEQYF.